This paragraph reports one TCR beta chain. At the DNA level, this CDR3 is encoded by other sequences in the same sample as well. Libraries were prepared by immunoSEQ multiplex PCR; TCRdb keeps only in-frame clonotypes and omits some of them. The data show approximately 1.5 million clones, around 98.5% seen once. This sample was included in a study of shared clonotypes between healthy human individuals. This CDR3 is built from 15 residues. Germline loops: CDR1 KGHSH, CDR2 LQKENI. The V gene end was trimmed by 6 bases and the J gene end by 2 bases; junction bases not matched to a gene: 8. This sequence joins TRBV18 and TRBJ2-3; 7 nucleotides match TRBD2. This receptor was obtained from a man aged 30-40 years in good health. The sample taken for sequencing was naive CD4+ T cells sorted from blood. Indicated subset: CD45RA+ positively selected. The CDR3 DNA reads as TGTGCCAGCTCCCCAAATAGCGGGTCCACAGATACGCAGTATTTT. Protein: CASSPNSGSTDTQYF.